Each of the 2 T cell receptor beta chains below was sequenced from the same sample in a study of OX40 agonist ivuxolimab in advanced cancers. Sequenced by immunoSEQ multiplex PCR; TCRdb stores in-frame clones only, minus some. Of over 60,000 clones detected, around 91% appear once; the ten largest clones hold more than 0.8%. This specimen consisted of CD4+ or CD8+ T cells sorted from blood, obtained in a trial of the OX40 agonist ivuxolimab. These receptors originate from an adult with an advanced solid tumor such as melanoma, head and neck, liver or kidney cancer.

The chain joins TRBV7-2 to TRBJ1-5, with TRBD1 as a possible D gene (5 bases). The CDR3 runs to 15 residues. V was pared by 0 bases and J by 6 bases, with 12 bases between. From germline, CDR1 is SGHTA and CDR2 FQGNSA. The CDR3 region is CASSLALAGPQPQHF. In DNA, the CDR3 is TGTGCCAGCAGCTTAGCGTTGGCAGGGCCTCAGCCCCAGCATTTT.

The chain joins TRBV7-9 to TRBJ1-2; D is unclear. The CDR3 has 14 residues. Trimming pared 7 bases from V and 6 bases from J, leaving 18 bases between. The germline V gene has CDR1 SEHNR and CDR2 FQNEAQ (reference sequence). CDR3 nucleotide sequence: TGTGCCAGCACCCAAACCTTAGTCGCTAATGGCTACACCTTC. This codes for CASTQTLVANGYTF.